One T cell receptor (beta chain) is described in this entry. This clone's antigen is unknown. Its ends do not fully match the called genes, so a read error is possible. This record comes from a study of blood T cells in healthy people across ages (dated by TCRdb to the mid-2010s). The study in broad terms: In model experiments, roughly one uniquely barcoded TCR beta cDNA molecule per two T cells was captured by template switching. The study measured age-related changes in TCR beta repertoire diversity using deep sequencing normalized with unique cDNA molecular identifiers. The study analyzed two additional independent replicas of 1 million unique cDNA reads from the same blood draw for two donors, one aged 18 to 29 and one aged 80 or older. Four age groups were formed from the donors: young (average about 17 years), middle-aged (just under 40), aged (more than 55) and long-lived (approximately 78). To avoid experimental bias, donors of different ages were spread randomly across the sequencing lanes.

Systemically healthy Caucasian individuals from Russia, over 30 in total and aged about 6 to 95 years, were included as donors. Approximately 11 milliliters of peripheral blood were drawn from each donor into EDTA-treated Vacutainer tubes. Ficoll-Paque density-gradient centrifugation was used to isolate PBMCs, with at least 7 million per sample. Total RNA, at least 6 micrograms per sample, was extracted from PBMCs with Trizol reagent. The percentages of naive CD45RAhigh/CD27high T cells were determined by flow cytometry on a PBMC aliquot from every donor. Measured from the cysteine to the phenylalanine, the CDR3 is 15 residues long. The kept DNA is CDR3 alone, 45 bases in frame from the first base. CDR1 and CDR2 (MDHEN, SYDVKM) derive from the germline V gene. Libraries were constructed by 5' RACE. The second PCR ran for about 7 to 11 cycles and used a J-beta primer mix along with a sample-barcoded 5' primer. A template-switch 5' adaptor carrying 12 random nucleotides introduced a unique molecular identifier onto each TCR beta cDNA molecule. Each sample yielded at least 2.5 million CDR3-containing paired-end reads. First-strand cDNA was synthesized from all RNA with the Mint cDNA synthesis kit, primed by a TRBC-specific oligonucleotide. After uracil-DNA glycosylase treatment, a first 18-cycle PCR used universal primers M1SS and BC2_uni_R on all cDNA. For the original study's pipeline: For normalization, 1 million high-quality reads, each with a distinct molecular identifier, were randomly selected from each sample. Instead of being binned into consensus sequences, reads with shared molecular identifiers were discarded. MiTCR, with a Q25 quality threshold and the strictest error-elimination algorithm, was used for CDR3 identification, clonotype clustering and error correction. A nonparametric unseen species model with Euler transformation was used to estimate a lower bound on total TCR beta diversity. The public reads were reprocessed in TCRdb via fastp at Q25 and MiXCR, keeping in-frame beta chains. Here each entry gathers all rows of one CDR3 protein and keeps the most common genes and DNA. The V and J calls come from TCRdb's annotation, not from the publication. The sample table lists 1.5 million to 2 million distinct CDR3 sequences, about 39% of them with a count of one. Roughly 24% of the sample is taken by the ten largest.

Points the paper makes about the study in general: The long-lived group showed more naive CD4+ T cells, fewer expanded clones and increased TCR diversity than the aged group, suggesting age selection. Donor CMV infection status was unknown, potentially confounding age-related changes in expanded clonotypes. Conclusive comparison of naive and antigen-experienced compartments was prevented by the profiling of bulk unsorted PBMCs. There was a strong correlation between observed TCR beta diversity and the percentage of naive T cells measured by flow cytometry. Estimates of total diversity based on one million sequenced T cells were considered lower bounds and underestimates. Observed TCR beta diversity per million T cells fell roughly linearly with age, and a significant reduction was already apparent by age approximately 40.

The sequence joins TRBV28 to TRBJ2-3, with no reliable assignment of the D segment. Sequencing was performed on blood. The sequence was collected from a human donor in good health. The DNA sequence is as follows: TGTGCCACCAGTTGGGGTTTAGCTCGCACAGATACGCAGTATTTT. It encodes CATSWGLARTDTQYF.